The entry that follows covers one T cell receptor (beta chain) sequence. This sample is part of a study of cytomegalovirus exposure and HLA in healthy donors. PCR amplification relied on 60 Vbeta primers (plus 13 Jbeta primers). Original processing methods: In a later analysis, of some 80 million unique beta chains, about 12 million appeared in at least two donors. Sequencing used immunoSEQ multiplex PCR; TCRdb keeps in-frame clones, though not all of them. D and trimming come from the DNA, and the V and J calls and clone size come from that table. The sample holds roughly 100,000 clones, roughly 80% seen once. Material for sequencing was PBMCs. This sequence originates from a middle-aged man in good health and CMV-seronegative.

CDR3 residues: CASSQTAGAGTEAFF. The DNA for the CDR3 is TGTGCCAGCAGCCAAACAGCGGGGGCGGGCACTGAAGCTTTCTTT. The rearrangement links TRBV14 to TRBJ1-1; possible D gene TRBD1, 6 bases. The CDR3 length is 15 residues. Germline values: CDR1 SGHDN, CDR2 FVKESK. With 2 bases removed from V and 4 bases from J, the gap between germline ends came to 14 bases.